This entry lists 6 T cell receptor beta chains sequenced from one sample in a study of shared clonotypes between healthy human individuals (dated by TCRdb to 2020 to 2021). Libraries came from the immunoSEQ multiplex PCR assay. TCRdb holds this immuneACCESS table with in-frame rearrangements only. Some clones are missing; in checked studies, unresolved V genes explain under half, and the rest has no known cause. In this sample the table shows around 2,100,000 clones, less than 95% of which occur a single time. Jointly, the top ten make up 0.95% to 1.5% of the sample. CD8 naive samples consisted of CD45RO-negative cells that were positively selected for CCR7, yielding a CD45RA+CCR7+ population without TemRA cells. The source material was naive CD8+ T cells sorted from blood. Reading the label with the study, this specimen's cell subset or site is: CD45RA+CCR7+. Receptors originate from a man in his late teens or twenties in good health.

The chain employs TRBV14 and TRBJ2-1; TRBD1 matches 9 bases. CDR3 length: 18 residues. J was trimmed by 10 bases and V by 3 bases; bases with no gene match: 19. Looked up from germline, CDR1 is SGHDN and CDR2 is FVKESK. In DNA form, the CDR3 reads TGTGCCAGCAGCCAGCGCTCGCCGGGACAGGGTAATTTGAGGGAGCAGTTCTTC. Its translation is CASSQRSPGQGNLREQFF.

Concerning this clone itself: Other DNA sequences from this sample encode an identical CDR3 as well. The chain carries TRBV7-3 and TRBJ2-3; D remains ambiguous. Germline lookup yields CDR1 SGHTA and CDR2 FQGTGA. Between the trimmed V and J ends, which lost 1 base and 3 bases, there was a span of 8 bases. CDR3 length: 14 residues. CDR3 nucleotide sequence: TGTGCCAGCAGCTTAATAGGCGCGACAGATACGCAGTATTTT. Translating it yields CASSLIGATDTQYF.

CDR3 in amino acids: CASSADGYGYTF. Written as DNA, the CDR3 is TGTGCCAGCAGTGCGGACGGCTATGGCTACACCTTC. The chain has TRBV6-1 and TRBJ1-2; D not resolved. The CDR3 extends over 12 amino acids. In germline, CDR1 is MNHNS, CDR2 SASEGT. The V gene lost 4 bases and the J gene lost 4 bases, with 7 bases spanning the gap.

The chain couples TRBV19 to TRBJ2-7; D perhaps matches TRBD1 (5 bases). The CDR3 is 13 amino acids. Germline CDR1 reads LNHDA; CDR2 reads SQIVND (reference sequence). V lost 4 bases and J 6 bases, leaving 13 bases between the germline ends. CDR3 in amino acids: CASSNRPSLEQYF. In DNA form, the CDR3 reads TGTGCCAGTAGTAACAGGCCTTCACTCGAGCAGTACTTC.

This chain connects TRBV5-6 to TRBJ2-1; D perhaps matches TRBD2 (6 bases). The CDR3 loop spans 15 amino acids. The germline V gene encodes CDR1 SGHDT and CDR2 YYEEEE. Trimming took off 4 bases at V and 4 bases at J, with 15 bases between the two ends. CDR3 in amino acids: CASSGGLTAYNEQFF. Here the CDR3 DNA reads TGTGCCAGCAGCGGGGGACTTACGGCGTACAATGAGCAGTTCTTC.

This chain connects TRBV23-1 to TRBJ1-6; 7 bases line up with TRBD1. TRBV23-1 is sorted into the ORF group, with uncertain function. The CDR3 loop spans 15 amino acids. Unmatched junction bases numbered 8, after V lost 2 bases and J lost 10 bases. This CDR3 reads CASSQRTGSISPLHF. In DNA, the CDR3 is TGCGCCAGCAGTCAACGGACAGGTAGTATATCACCCCTCCACTTT.